The T cell receptor (beta chain) under discussion was sequenced for a study of identical twins. The CDR3 totals 15 residues. After removal of 3 bases from V and 0 bases from J, the junction contained 4 bases not matched to a gene. Germline values: CDR1 SGDLS, CDR2 YYNGEE. Template switching (which added a universal primer site) was used, and cDNA carried unique molecular identifiers. TCRdb recomputed calls from the 5' RACE reads with MiXCR, one row per CDR3 protein. The table records under 500,000 distinct CDR3 sequences, roughly an eighth of them present only once. These data are also associated with another study on yellow fever vaccine responses in identical twins.

This receptor was identified in a woman aged 18-29 years in good health. This chain joins TRBV9 and TRBJ2-7; the match to TRBD2 covers 9 bases. Material for sequencing was CD4+ T cells sorted from blood. The CDR3 spells CASSAGTSFSYEQYF. CDR3 sequence (DNA): TGTGCCAGCAGCGCCGGGACTAGCTTCTCCTACGAGCAGTACTTC.